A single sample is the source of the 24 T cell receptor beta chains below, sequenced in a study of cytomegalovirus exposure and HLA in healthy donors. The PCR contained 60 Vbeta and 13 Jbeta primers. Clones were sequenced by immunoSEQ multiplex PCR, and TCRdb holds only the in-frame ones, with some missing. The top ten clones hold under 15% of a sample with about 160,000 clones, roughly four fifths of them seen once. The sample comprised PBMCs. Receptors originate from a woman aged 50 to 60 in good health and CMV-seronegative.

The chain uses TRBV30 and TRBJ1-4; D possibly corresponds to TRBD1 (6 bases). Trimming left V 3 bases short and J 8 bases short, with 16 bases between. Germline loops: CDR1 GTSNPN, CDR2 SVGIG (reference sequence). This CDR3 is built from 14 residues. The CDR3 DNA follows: TGTGCCTGGAGCCGGGACACAGCACTCGAAAAACTGTTTTTT. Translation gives CAWSRDTALEKLFF. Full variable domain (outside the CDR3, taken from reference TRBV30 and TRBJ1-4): SQTIHQWPATLVQPVGSPLSLECTVEGTSNPNLYWYRQAAGRGLQLLFYSVGIGQISSEVPQNLSASRPQDRQFILSSKKLLLSDSGFYLCAWSRDTALEKLFFGSGTQLSVL.

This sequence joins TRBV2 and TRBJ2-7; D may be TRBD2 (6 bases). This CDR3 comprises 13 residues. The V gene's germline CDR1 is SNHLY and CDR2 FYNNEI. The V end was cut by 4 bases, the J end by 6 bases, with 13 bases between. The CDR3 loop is CASSGTNQGEQYF. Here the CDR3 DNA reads TGTGCCAGCAGTGGGACTAACCAGGGCGAGCAGTACTTC.

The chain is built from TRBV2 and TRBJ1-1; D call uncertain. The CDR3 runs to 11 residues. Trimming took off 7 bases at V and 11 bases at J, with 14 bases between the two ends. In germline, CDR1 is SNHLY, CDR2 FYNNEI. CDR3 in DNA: TGTGCCAGCATTACTAGCGCCGTCGCTTTCTTT. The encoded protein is CASITSAVAFF.

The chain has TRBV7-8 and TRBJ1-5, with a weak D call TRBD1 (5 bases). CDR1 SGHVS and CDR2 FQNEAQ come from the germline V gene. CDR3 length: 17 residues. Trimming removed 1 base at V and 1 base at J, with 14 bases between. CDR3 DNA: TGTGCCAGCAGCTTAGTGGGGGGGAGAATCAGCAATCAGCCCCAGCATTTT. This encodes CASSLVGGRISNQPQHF. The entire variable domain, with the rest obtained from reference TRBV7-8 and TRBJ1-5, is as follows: GAGVSQSPRYKVAKRGQDVALRCDPISGHVSLFWYQQALGQGPEFLTYFQNEAQLDKSGLPSDRFFAERPEGSVSTLKIQRTQQEDSAVYLCASSLVGGRISNQPQHFGDGTRLSIL.

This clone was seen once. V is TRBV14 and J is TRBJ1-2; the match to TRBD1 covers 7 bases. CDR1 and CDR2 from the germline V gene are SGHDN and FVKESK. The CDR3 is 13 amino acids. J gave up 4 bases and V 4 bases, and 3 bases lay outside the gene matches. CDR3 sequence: CASSLGQSYGYTF. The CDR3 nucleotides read TGTGCCAGCAGCCTGGGACAGAGCTATGGCTACACCTTC. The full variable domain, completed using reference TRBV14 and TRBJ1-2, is EAGVTQFPSHSVIEKGQTVTLRCDPISGHDNLYWYRRVMGKEIKFLLHFVKESKQDESGMPNNRFLAERTGGTYSTLKVQPAELEDSGVYFCASSLGQSYGYTFGSGTRLTVV.

The CDR3 region is CASSSDIAMNTEAFF. CDR3 bases: TGTGCCAGCAGCTCGGACATAGCCATGAACACTGAAGCTTTCTTT. The chain employs TRBV5-5 and TRBJ1-1; tentatively, D is TRBD1 (5 bases). V lost 3 bases to trimming and J lost 0 bases, with 12 bases between them. The CDR3 has 15 residues. Germline CDR1 is SGHKS and CDR2 is YYEKEE (reference sequence).

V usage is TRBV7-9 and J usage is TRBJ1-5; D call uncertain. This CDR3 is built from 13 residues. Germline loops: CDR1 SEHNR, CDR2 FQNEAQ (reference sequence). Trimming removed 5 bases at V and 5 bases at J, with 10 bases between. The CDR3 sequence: CASSEGGDQPQHF. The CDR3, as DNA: TGTGCCAGCAGCGAGGGAGGCGATCAGCCCCAGCATTTT.

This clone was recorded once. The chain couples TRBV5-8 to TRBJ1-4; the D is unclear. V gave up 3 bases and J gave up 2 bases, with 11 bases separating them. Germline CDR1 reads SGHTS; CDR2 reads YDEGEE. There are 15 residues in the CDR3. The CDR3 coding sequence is TGTGCCAGCAGCTGGAGGCGAGTGACTAATGAAAAACTGTTTTTT. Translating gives CASSWRRVTNEKLFF. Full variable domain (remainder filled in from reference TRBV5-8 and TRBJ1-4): EAGVTQSPTHLIKTRGQQATLRCSPISGHTSVYWYQQALGLGLQFLLWYDEGEERNRGNFPPRFSGRQFPNYSSELNVNALELEDSALYLCASSWRRVTNEKLFFGSGTQLSVL.

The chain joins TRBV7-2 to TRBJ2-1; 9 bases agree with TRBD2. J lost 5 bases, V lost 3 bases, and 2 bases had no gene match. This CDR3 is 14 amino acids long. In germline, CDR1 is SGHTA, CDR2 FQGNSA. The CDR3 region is CASSLASGDNEQFF. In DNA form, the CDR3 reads TGTGCCAGCAGCTTGGCTAGCGGGGACAATGAGCAGTTCTTC.

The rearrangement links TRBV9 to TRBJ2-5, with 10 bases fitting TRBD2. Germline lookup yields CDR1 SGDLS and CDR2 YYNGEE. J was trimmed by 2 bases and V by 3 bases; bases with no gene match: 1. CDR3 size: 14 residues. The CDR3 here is CASSAAGGQETQYF. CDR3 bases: TGTGCCAGCAGCGCAGCGGGGGGGCAAGAGACCCAGTACTTC.

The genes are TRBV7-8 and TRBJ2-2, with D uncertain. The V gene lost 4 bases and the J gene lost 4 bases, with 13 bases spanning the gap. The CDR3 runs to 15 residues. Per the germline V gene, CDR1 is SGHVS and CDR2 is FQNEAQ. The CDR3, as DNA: TGTGCCAGCAGCTATGCCTCAGGAAGCACCGGGGAGCTGTTTTTT. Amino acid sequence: CASSYASGSTGELFF.

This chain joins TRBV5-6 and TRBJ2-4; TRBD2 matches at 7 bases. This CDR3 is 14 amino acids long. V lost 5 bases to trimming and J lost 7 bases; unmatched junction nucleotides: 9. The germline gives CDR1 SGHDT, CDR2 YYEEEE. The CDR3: CASSGGRGTNIQYF. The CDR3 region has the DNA TGTGCCAGCAGTGGGGGGAGGGGAACGAACATTCAGTACTTC.

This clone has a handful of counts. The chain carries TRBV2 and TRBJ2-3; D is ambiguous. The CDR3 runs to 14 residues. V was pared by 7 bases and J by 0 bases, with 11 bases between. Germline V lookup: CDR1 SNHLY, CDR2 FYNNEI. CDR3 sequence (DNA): TGTGCCAGCATCTTGACACCGAGCACAGATACGCAGTATTTT. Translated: CASILTPSTDTQYF.

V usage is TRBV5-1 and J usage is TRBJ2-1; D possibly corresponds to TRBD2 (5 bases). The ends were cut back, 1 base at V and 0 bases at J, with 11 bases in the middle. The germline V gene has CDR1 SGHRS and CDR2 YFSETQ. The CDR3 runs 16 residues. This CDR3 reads CASSLLTSSSYNEQFF. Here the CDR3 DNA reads TGCGCCAGCAGCTTGCTCACTAGTAGCTCCTACAATGAGCAGTTCTTC.

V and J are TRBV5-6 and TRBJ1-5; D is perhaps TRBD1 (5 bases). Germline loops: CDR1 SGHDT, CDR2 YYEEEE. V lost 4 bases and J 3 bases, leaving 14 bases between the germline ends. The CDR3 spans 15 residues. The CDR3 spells CASSLGPGNNQPQHF. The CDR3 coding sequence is TGTGCCAGCAGCCTCGGTCCAGGGAACAATCAGCCCCAGCATTTT.

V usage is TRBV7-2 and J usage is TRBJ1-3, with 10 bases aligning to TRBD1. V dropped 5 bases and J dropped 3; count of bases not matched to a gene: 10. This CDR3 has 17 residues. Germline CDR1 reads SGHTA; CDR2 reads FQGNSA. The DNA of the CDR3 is TGTGCCAGCAGCCCCAAGGGACAGGGGCAGGTTGGAAACACCATATATTTT. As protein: CASSPKGQGQVGNTIYF.

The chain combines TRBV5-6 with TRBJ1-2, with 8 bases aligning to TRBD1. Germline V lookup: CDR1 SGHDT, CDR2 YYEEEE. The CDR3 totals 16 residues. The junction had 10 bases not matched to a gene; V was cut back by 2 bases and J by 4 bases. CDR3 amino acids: CASSFLDSQGGYGYTF. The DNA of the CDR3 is TGTGCCAGCAGCTTTTTAGATTCACAGGGGGGCTATGGCTACACCTTC.

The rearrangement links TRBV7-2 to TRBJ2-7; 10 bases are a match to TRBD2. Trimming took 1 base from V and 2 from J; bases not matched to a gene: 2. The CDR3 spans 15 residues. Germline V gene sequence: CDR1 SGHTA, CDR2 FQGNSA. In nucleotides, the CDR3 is TGTGCCAGCAGCTTAGGACTAGCGGGCACCTACGAGCAGTACTTC. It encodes CASSLGLAGTYEQYF.

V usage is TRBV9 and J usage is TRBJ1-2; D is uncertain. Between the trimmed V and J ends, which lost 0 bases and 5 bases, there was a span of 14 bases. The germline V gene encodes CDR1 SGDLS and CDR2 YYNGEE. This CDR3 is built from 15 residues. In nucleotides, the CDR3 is TGTGCCAGCAGCGTAGCGGCAGTTGGGCTATATGGCTACACCTTC. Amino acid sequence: CASSVAAVGLYGYTF.

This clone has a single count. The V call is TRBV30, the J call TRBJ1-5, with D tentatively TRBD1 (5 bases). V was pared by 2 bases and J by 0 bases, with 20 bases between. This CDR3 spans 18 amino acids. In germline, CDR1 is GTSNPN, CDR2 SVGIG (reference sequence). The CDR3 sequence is CAWSSTARGYLSNQPQHF. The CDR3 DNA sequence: TGTGCCTGGAGTAGTACGGCTCGGGGGTACCTTAGCAATCAGCCCCAGCATTTT.

CDR3 protein: CASSPGLGGAGTQYF. CDR3 coding DNA: TGTGCCAGCAGCCCCGGACTAGGCGGGGCGGGTACGCAGTATTTT. The rearrangement links TRBV11-3 to TRBJ2-3; 7 bases map to TRBD2. Losses at the gene ends were 5 bases for V and 8 bases for J; bases not matched to a gene: 13. CDR1 and CDR2 from the germline V gene are SGHNT and YENEEA. The CDR3 spans 15 residues. The full variable domain, in which reference TRBV11-3 and TRBJ2-3 provide the parts outside the CDR3, is EAGVVQSPRYKIIEKKQPVAFWCNPISGHNTLYWYLQNLGQGPELLIRYENEEAVDDSQLPKDRFSAERLKGVDSTLKIQPAELGDSAVYLCASSPGLGGAGTQYFGPGTRLTVL.

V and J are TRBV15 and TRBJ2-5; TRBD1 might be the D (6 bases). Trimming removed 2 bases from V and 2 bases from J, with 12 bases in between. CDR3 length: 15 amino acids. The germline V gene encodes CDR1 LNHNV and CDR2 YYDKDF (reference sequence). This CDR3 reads CATSRSGTLQETQYF. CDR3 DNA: TGTGCCACCAGCAGATCTGGGACACTACAAGAGACCCAGTACTTC. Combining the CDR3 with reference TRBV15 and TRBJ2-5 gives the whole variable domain DAMVIQNPRYQVTQFGKPVTLSCSQTLNHNVMYWYQQKSSQAPKLLFHYYDKDFNNEADTPDNFQSRRPNTSFCFLDIRSPGLGDTAMYLCATSRSGTLQETQYFGPGTRLLVL.

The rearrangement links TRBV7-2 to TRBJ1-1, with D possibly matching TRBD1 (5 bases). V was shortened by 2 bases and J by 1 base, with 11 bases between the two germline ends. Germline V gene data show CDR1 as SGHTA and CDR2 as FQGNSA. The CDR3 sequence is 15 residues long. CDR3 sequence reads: CASSLTPGKNTEAFF. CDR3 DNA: TGTGCCAGCAGCTTAACCCCAGGGAAGAACACTGAAGCTTTCTTT.

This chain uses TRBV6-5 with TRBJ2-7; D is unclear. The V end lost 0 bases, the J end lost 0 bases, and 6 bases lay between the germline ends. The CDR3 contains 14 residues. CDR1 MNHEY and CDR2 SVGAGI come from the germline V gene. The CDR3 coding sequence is TGTGCCAGCAGTTACTCGGGCGTCTCCTACGAGCAGTACTTC. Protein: CASSYSGVSYEQYF.